These 30 T cell receptor beta chains came from one sample sequenced in a study of blood T cell repertoires in COVID-19. Sequencing was performed with immunoSEQ multiplex PCR; in TCRdb, only in-frame clones are kept and a portion is missing. The sample lists about 140,000 clones; about 76% were seen once. Sequenced material: peripheral blood. The receptors were gathered from a human donor in a cohort sampled during active COVID-19.

The rearrangement joins TRBV7-9 to TRBJ1-3; D is undetermined. V lost 10 bases to trimming and J lost 2 bases, with 18 bases between them. Germline V lookup: CDR1 SEHNR, CDR2 FQNEAQ (reference sequence). This CDR3 is 15 amino acids long. CDR3 loop: CATPIRPGAGNTIYF. DNA for the CDR3: TGTGCCACTCCGATAAGACCTGGAGCTGGAAACACCATATATTTT. The complete variable domain, with remaining parts taken from reference TRBV7-9 and TRBJ1-3, reads DTGVSQNPRHKITKRGQNVTFRCDPISEHNRLYWYRQTLGQGPEFLTYFQNEAQLEKSRLLSDRFSAERPKGSFSTLEIQRTEQGDSAMYLCATPIRPGAGNTIYFGEGSWLTVV.

This clone came up once. The rearrangement joins TRBV7-8 to TRBJ2-1; TRBD2 aligns across 8 bases. The CDR3 runs 16 residues. V was pared by 0 bases and J by 6 bases, with 7 bases of the junction left unmatched. CDR1 is SGHVS and CDR2 is FQNEAQ in the germline V gene. CDR3: CASSLAIGRAPNEQFF. The CDR3 DNA reads as TGTGCCAGCAGCTTAGCAATCGGGAGGGCCCCCAATGAGCAGTTCTTC.

This chain joins TRBV3-1 (or the pseudogene TRBV3-2) and TRBJ1-5, with D perhaps TRBD1 (5 bases). CDR3 size: 13 residues. Between the trimmed V and J ends, which lost 2 bases and 8 bases, there was a span of 10 bases. CDR1 and CDR2 from the germline V gene are LGHDT and YNNKEL (reference sequence). The CDR3 bases are TGTGCCAGCAGCCAATGGGGAGGGGAGCCCCAGCATTTT. Residues: CASSQWGGEPQHF.

The chain links TRBV27 to TRBJ2-7; 7 bases map to TRBD2. The J segment lost 0 bases and the V segment lost 1 base, leaving 12 bases of the junction unmatched. The CDR3 has 18 amino acids. The germline gives CDR1 MNHEY, CDR2 SMNVEV (reference sequence). For the CDR3, the DNA is TGTGCCAGCAGTTTATATTTCTCAAACGGGAGGAGCTCCTACGAGCAGTACTTC. Amino acids: CASSLYFSNGRSSYEQYF.

The chain has TRBV11-2 and TRBJ2-2; 15 nucleotides match TRBD2. The CDR3 spans 16 residues. Germline loops: CDR1 SGHAT, CDR2 FQNNGV. V was clipped by 5 bases and J by 6 bases; unmatched bases: 4. The CDR3 bases are TGTGCCAGCAGCCCATGGACTAGCGGGAGGGCCGGGGAGCTGTTTTTT. Translating it yields CASSPWTSGRAGELFF.

V usage is TRBV5-1 and J usage is TRBJ2-1; 10 bases map to TRBD2. Per germline, CDR1 SGHRS and CDR2 YFSETQ. Trimming took 4 bases from V and 0 from J; bases not matched to a gene: 7. This CDR3 spans 17 amino acids. Here the CDR3 DNA reads TGCGCCAGCAGCCTCCAGACTAGCGGGCGCTCCTACAATGAGCAGTTCTTC. It is translated as CASSLQTSGRSYNEQFF.

The V call is TRBV15, the J call TRBJ2-5; 11 bases match TRBD2. The CDR3 length is 20 residues. Germline V lookup: CDR1 LNHNV, CDR2 YYDKDF (reference sequence). The V segment lost 1 base and the J segment 2 bases; nucleotides outside the gene matches: 15. This CDR3 is CATSRGTSGSTLRGQETQYF. Here the CDR3 DNA reads TGTGCCACCAGCAGAGGAACTAGCGGGAGTACCCTGAGAGGGCAAGAGACCCAGTACTTC.

The chain links TRBV15 to TRBJ1-1, with a possible D match to TRBD1 (6 bases). The V and J ends lost 4 bases and 7 bases respectively, with 13 bases between them. The CDR3 totals 13 residues. From germline, CDR1 is LNHNV and CDR2 YYDKDF (reference sequence). CDR3 DNA: TGTGCCACCAGCAAAGGGACACCCCGTGAAGCTTTCTTT. This translates into CATSKGTPREAFF.

The rearrangement links TRBV18 to TRBJ2-7; D is possibly TRBD2 (6 bases). V was pared by 6 bases and J by 5 bases, with 20 bases between. Germline V gene sequence: CDR1 KGHSH, CDR2 LQKENI. The CDR3 contains 15 residues. CDR3 sequence: CASSPSGPPGDEQYF. The CDR3 bases are TGTGCCAGCTCGCCGAGCGGGCCCCCCGGAGACGAGCAGTACTTC.

The V call is TRBV28, the J call TRBJ2-7, with TRBD1 matching 8 bases. The CDR3 totals 15 residues. V dropped 6 bases and J dropped 2; count of bases not matched to a gene: 9. The germline V gene has CDR1 MDHEN and CDR2 SYDVKM. Here the CDR3 DNA reads TGTGCCAGCAGCCGGCCCGGGACAGGCACCTACGAGCAGTACTTC. Its translation is CASSRPGTGTYEQYF.

This clone was observed once. This CDR3 reads CASSPRVDEQFF. In DNA form, the CDR3 reads TGTGCCAGTAGCCCGAGGGTCGACGAGCAGTTCTTC. This chain joins TRBV19 and TRBJ2-1, with D perhaps TRBD2 (5 bases). V lost 6 bases to trimming and J lost 10 bases, with 13 bases between them. This CDR3 spans 12 amino acids. The germline V gene has CDR1 LNHDA and CDR2 SQIVND (reference sequence).

This chain uses TRBV7-6 with TRBJ1-5; 9 positions agree with TRBD1. CDR1 and CDR2 from the germline V gene are SGHVS and FNYEAQ. CDR3 length equals 16 residues. V shed 2 bases, J shed 3 bases, and the junction held 5 bases outside the gene matches. In DNA, the CDR3 is TGTGCCAGCAGCTTAAGGGGGGACAGGGCCAATCAGCCCCAGCATTTT. Its translation is CASSLRGDRANQPQHF.

The chain links TRBV18 to TRBJ1-2; 9 bases line up with TRBD1. CDR3 length equals 15 residues. Per germline, CDR1 KGHSH and CDR2 LQKENI. J gave up 4 bases and V 2 bases, and 5 bases lay outside the gene matches. Written as DNA, the CDR3 is TGTGCCAGCTCACCAACAGAGGACAGGGGCTATGGCTACACCTTC. Protein: CASSPTEDRGYGYTF.

The chain couples TRBV6-5 to TRBJ2-1; 12 nucleotides align to TRBD2. The CDR3 extends over 15 amino acids. Germline CDR1 MNHEY, CDR2 SVGAGI. Germline trimming cut 5 bases from V and 4 bases from J; bases unmatched to any gene: 3. The CDR3 DNA reads TGTGCCAGCAGTACGGGACTAGCGGGTTACAATGAGCAGTTCTTC. It yields the protein CASSTGLAGYNEQFF.

There are a few counts of this clone. This chain connects TRBV28 to TRBJ1-2, with D possibly TRBD1 on 5 matching bases. V lost 7 bases, J lost 5 bases, and 14 bases lay in between. The CDR3 sequence is 13 residues long. Germline V lookup: CDR1 MDHEN, CDR2 SYDVKM. The CDR3 DNA sequence: TGTGCCAGCACCCGAGACAGATCTTATGGCTACACCTTC. Protein sequence: CASTRDRSYGYTF.

In its sample, this clone is medium-sized. This rearrangement joins TRBV6-6 to TRBJ2-2, with D perhaps TRBD1 (8 bases). Germline values: CDR1 MNHNY, CDR2 SVGAGI (reference sequence). The length of the CDR3 is 17 residues. V lost 5 bases, J lost 4 bases, and 20 bases lay in between. The CDR3 protein is CASSPWGGTGGTGELFF. The CDR3, as DNA: TGTGCCAGCAGTCCCTGGGGGGGGACAGGAGGCACCGGGGAGCTGTTTTTT.

The rearrangement joins TRBV4-1 to TRBJ2-3, with TRBD2 identical over 12 bases. The length of the CDR3 is 16 residues. Losses at the gene ends were 4 bases for V and 5 bases for J; bases not matched to a gene: 7. The germline CDR1 and CDR2 sequences are MGHRA and YSYEKL. CDR3: CASSRRLAGEGDTQYF. The CDR3 nucleotides read TGCGCCAGCAGCCGACGACTAGCGGGAGAAGGAGATACGCAGTATTTT.

This rearrangement joins TRBV27 to TRBJ2-1; TRBD1 agrees at 7 bases. With 7 bases clipped from V and 3 bases from J, the junction kept 6 bases outside the gene matches. Germline loops: CDR1 MNHEY, CDR2 SMNVEV (reference sequence). The CDR3 is made up of 14 amino acids. Here the CDR3 DNA reads TGTGCCAGCAATAGACAGGGTGGCTACAATGAGCAGTTCTTC. As protein: CASNRQGGYNEQFF.

This clone is medium-sized. This chain links TRBV4-3 with TRBJ1-2; perhaps TRBD1 as D (5 bases). V gave up 0 bases and J gave up 4 bases, with 12 bases separating them. Germline CDR1 reads LGHNA; CDR2 reads YSLEER. This CDR3 is built from 15 residues. CDR3 residues: CASSQELQGGYGYTF. The CDR3 DNA is TGCGCCAGCAGCCAAGAATTGCAGGGAGGCTATGGCTACACCTTC.

The rearrangement joins TRBV7-2 to TRBJ1-6; D gene ambiguous. Germline V gene sequence: CDR1 SGHTA, CDR2 FQGNSA. Trimming shortened V by 1 base and J by 8 bases, and 6 bases separated the two germline ends. The CDR3 is 13 residues long. The CDR3 DNA reads as TGTGCCAGCAGCTTAGTAGTACATTCACCCCTCCACTTT. This gives the protein CASSLVVHSPLHF.

The chain has TRBV11-2 and TRBJ2-5; the match to TRBD2 covers 8 bases. CDR3 size: 15 residues. After removal of 4 bases from V and 1 base from J, the junction contained 5 bases not matched to a gene. Germline V lookup: CDR1 SGHAT, CDR2 FQNNGV. In DNA form, the CDR3 reads TGTGCCAGCAGCTCCCAACTAGCGGCCCAAGAGACCCAGTACTTC. This encodes CASSSQLAAQETQYF.

V gene TRBV7-8 combines with J gene TRBJ2-2, with 8 bases that match TRBD2. CDR3 length: 17 residues. V shed 0 bases and J 7 bases; nucleotides not matched to a gene: 10. Looked up from germline, CDR1 is SGHVS and CDR2 is FQNEAQ. In DNA, the CDR3 is TGTGCCAGCAGCTTAGCTACTAGCGGTGTTCAGTTCGGGGAGCTGTTTTTT. Protein: CASSLATSGVQFGELFF. The full variable domain, with the rest looked up from reference TRBV7-8 and TRBJ2-2, is GAGVSQSPRYKVAKRGQDVALRCDPISGHVSLFWYQQALGQGPEFLTYFQNEAQLDKSGLPSDRFFAERPEGSVSTLKIQRTQQEDSAVYLCASSLATSGVQFGELFFGEGSRLTVL.

The CDR3 DNA reads TGTGCCAGTGTGAGCGGGAGCGGGGGGTTCACAGATACGCAGTATTTT. Its translation: CASVSGSGGFTDTQYF. The chain combines TRBV7-9 with TRBJ2-3; 9 positions match TRBD2. From germline, CDR1 is SEHNR and CDR2 FQNEAQ (reference sequence). The CDR3 is 16 residues long. V was pared by 9 bases and J by 2 bases, with 12 bases of the junction left unmatched.

J is TRBJ2-6 and V is TRBV7-8; D unresolved. Between the trimmed V and J ends, which lost 6 bases and 0 bases, there was a span of 9 bases. The germline gives CDR1 SGHVS, CDR2 FQNEAQ. CDR3 length equals 15 residues. This CDR3 is CASRQMGSGANVLTF. The CDR3 DNA sequence: TGTGCCAGCAGACAGATGGGCTCTGGGGCCAACGTCCTGACTTTC.

This sequence joins TRBV28 and TRBJ1-4; D is unclear. There are 11 residues in the CDR3. The ends were cut back, 8 bases at V and 8 bases at J, with 9 bases in the middle. Per the germline V gene, CDR1 is MDHEN and CDR2 is SYDVKM. The CDR3 DNA reads TGTGCCAGCCGACTCCACGAAAAACTGTTTTTT. It encodes CASRLHEKLFF. Full variable domain (outside the CDR3, taken from reference TRBV28 and TRBJ1-4): DVKVTQSSRYLVKRTGEKVFLECVQDMDHENMFWYRQDPGLGLRLIYFSYDVKMKEKGDIPEGYSVSREKKERFSLILESASTNQTSMYLCASRLHEKLFFGSGTQLSVL.

In this sample, this clone turned up a few times. The CDR3 DNA is TGTGCCAGCAGTTCTCCCGGGACAGGACCCTCACCCCTCCACTTT. It is translated as CASSSPGTGPSPLHF. This chain connects TRBV27 to TRBJ1-6, with TRBD1 identical over 8 bases. The CDR3 runs 15 residues. In germline, CDR1 is MNHEY, CDR2 SMNVEV (reference sequence). V dropped 4 bases and J dropped 10; count of bases not matched to a gene: 9.

The count of this clone is one. This chain joins TRBV28 and TRBJ2-3; 8 bases are shared with TRBD1. The V segment lost 6 bases and the J segment 3 bases; nucleotides outside the gene matches: 5. The CDR3 is 14 residues long. Germline V gene data show CDR1 as MDHEN and CDR2 as SYDVKM. The CDR3 loop reads CASSPGQGTDTQYF. The CDR3 DNA is TGTGCCAGCAGCCCCGGACAGGGAACAGATACGCAGTATTTT.

The chain links TRBV7-9 to TRBJ2-5; no definite D call. Trimming cost V 3 bases and J 1 base, with 9 bases left between them. The CDR3 runs 14 residues. Germline values: CDR1 SEHNR, CDR2 FQNEAQ (reference sequence). The CDR3 DNA is TGTGCCAGCAGCTTGGAGTTGGGCCAAGAGACCCAGTACTTC. This gives the protein CASSLELGQETQYF.

The rearrangement joins TRBV7-9 to TRBJ2-2, with D possibly TRBD2 on 6 matching bases. V was trimmed by 1 base and J by 6 bases, leaving 15 bases between them. Germline assignment: CDR1 SEHNR and CDR2 FQNEAQ (reference sequence). CDR3 length: 16 residues. Here the CDR3 reads CASSLGVSGAAGELFF. The CDR3 DNA reads TGTGCCAGCAGCTTAGGCGTTTCGGGAGCGGCCGGGGAGCTGTTTTTT.

The rearrangement joins TRBV23-1 to TRBJ2-3; 7 positions match TRBD2. TRBV23-1 is identified as an open reading frame with a role that is uncertain. J was trimmed by 3 bases and V by 0 bases; bases with no gene match: 9. The CDR3 has 17 amino acids. DNA of the CDR3: TGCGCCAGCAGTCAATCCGGCCTAGCGGTCGGAACAGATACGCAGTATTTT. Encoded protein: CASSQSGLAVGTDTQYF.